This TCR beta chain was found in a study of siplizumab effects on memory and regulatory T cells. General study results and limits: Naive T cell populations appeared to exhibit greater diversity than memory cells and appeared to be major alloresponse contributors. In siplizumab conditions, mappable alloreactive CD4+ clones averaged around 69% Treg-derived, against 26.9% in controls.

In regard to this clone: The antigen is not known.

Assay used: immunoSEQ multiplex PCR; TCRdb lists only in-frame clones, some missing. The table has about 82,000 clones, 80% to 90% seen once. The CDR3 spans 12 residues. Germline V gives CDR1 MDHEN, CDR2 SYDVKM. V gave up 8 bases and J gave up 1 base, with 5 bases separating them. The chain employs TRBV28 and TRBJ2-2, with no clear D. This TCR came from a human donor in good health. Sequencing input: Tregs sorted from blood. The CDR3 is CASAMNTGELFF. The CDR3 DNA reads as TGTGCCAGCGCCATGAACACCGGGGAGCTGTTTTTT.